These 17 T cell receptor beta chains share one sample of origin, sequenced in a study of breast tumors, draining lymph nodes, adjacent tissues (dated by TCRdb to about 2016). The protocol used for the library was multiplex PCR. TCRdb shows the sequencer as Illumina HiSeq 2000. TCRdb ran its own pipeline on the public reads, namely fastp trimming at Q25 and MiXCR clone calling, and kept in-frame beta chains. Rows are combined by CDR3 protein, so each entry shows the most common genes and DNA. Counted in this sample were approximately 130,000 distinct CDR3 sequences; 20% to 25% of them appeared once. Of the sample, 2.2% is held by the ten largest clones. Lymph node samples were obtained from the axillary draining lymph nodes of breast cancer patients. What was sequenced was axillary lymph node tissue. The receptor set was obtained from a female donor with breast cancer. Some clones in this sample may be carry-over from other donors' samples.

The table lists this clonotype with many counts. The chain carries TRBV3-1 and TRBJ1-3; the D is unclear. V was shortened by 4 bases and J by 3 bases, with 7 bases between the two germline ends. Germline lookup yields CDR1 LGHDT and CDR2 YNNKEL (reference sequence). CDR3 length: 13 residues. This CDR3 is CASSLQSGNTIYF. DNA of the CDR3: TGTGCCAGCAGCCTCCAGAGTGGAAACACCATATATTTT.

This clonotype was detected a few times. The V call is TRBV5-4, the J call TRBJ1-4; D ambiguous. V lost 4 bases, J lost 4 bases, and 11 bases lay in between. Germline-derived CDR1 and CDR2 are SGHNT and YYREEE (reference sequence). The CDR3 is 14 amino acids. CDR3 nucleotide sequence: TGTGCCAGCAGCAACCCGGGCAGTAATGAAAAACTGTTTTTT. This translates into CASSNPGSNEKLFF. The variable domain in full, completed from reference TRBV5-4 and TRBJ1-4, reads ETGVTQSPTHLIKTRGQQVTLRCSSQSGHNTVSWYQQALGQGPQFIFQYYREEENGRGNFPPRFSGLQFPNYSSELNVNALELDDSALYLCASSNPGSNEKLFFGSGTQLSVL.

This clonotype was seen ten or more times. This sequence joins TRBV7-9 and TRBJ1-6; D unresolved. CDR1 SEHNR and CDR2 FQNEAQ come from the germline V gene (reference sequence). Trimming took off 5 bases at V and 13 bases at J, with 6 bases between the two ends. The CDR3 totals 10 residues. The CDR3 bases are TGTGCCAGCAGCCCCCGCCCCCTCCACTTT. Amino acids: CASSPRPLHF.

In its sample, this clonotype was seen many times. V gene TRBV5-1 combines with J gene TRBJ2-7, with 11 bases aligning to TRBD1. Per germline, CDR1 SGHRS and CDR2 YFSETQ. The CDR3 consists of 15 residues. The ends lost 2 bases at V and 6 bases at J; junction bases unmatched: 7. CDR3 sequence (DNA): TGCGCCAGCAGCTTAAGCCGGGACAGGGGGGGCGAGCAGTACTTC. Protein product: CASSLSRDRGGEQYF. The whole variable domain, filled in from reference TRBV5-1 and TRBJ2-7, reads KAGVTQTPRYLIKTRGQQVTLSCSPISGHRSVSWYQQTPGQGLQFLFEYFSETQRNKGNFPGRFSGRQFSNSRSEMNVSTLELGDSALYLCASSLSRDRGGEQYFGPGTRLTVT.

In this sample, this clonotype turned up many times. The gene calls are TRBV30 and TRBJ1-4; D gene ambiguous. Trimming removed 0 bases from V and 5 bases from J, with 4 bases in between. The CDR3 is 12 amino acids. Germline V gene lookup returns CDR1 GTSNPN and CDR2 SVGIG (reference sequence). The CDR3 coding sequence is TGTGCCTGGAGTGTATCAAATGAAAAACTGTTTTTT. Translating it yields CAWSVSNEKLFF.

This clonotype was detected ten times or more. The chain joins TRBV4-1 to TRBJ1-2; no clear D gene. V was trimmed by 0 bases and J by 1 base, leaving 6 bases between them. The CDR3 is made up of 14 amino acids. In germline, CDR1 is MGHRA, CDR2 YSYEKL. CDR3 loop: CASSQDSSNYGYTF. DNA for the CDR3: TGCGCCAGCAGCCAAGATAGCAGTAACTATGGCTACACCTTC.

This clonotype was found a few times. The rearrangement links TRBV6-1 to TRBJ2-1; 12 bases map to TRBD2. CDR1 and CDR2 from the germline V gene are MNHNS and SASEGT. V shed 2 bases, J shed 10 bases, and the junction held 9 bases outside the gene matches. The CDR3 is made up of 16 amino acids. The CDR3 DNA is TGTGCCAGCAGTGAACCGGCTAGCGGGAGGGCAAGGGAGCAGTTCTTC. Amino acid sequence: CASSEPASGRAREQFF.

This clonotype has ten or more counts. This sequence joins TRBV2 and TRBJ2-3; D gene ambiguous. Trimming took off 10 bases at V and 0 bases at J, with 14 bases between the two ends. CDR3 size: 14 residues. In germline, CDR1 is SNHLY, CDR2 FYNNEI. The CDR3 sequence: CATKAVLSTDTQYF. The DNA of the CDR3 is TGTGCCACCAAGGCCGTCCTTAGCACAGATACGCAGTATTTT.

To note about this clonotype: The DNA is omitted, as the CDR3 cannot be located on it reliably, and the CDR3 follows TCRdb's listing. This chain joins TRBV5-1 and TRBJ2-7; TRBD1 is taken as the D call from the table, unchecked against the DNA. The CDR3 length equals 19 residues, ends included. Germline CDR1 reads SGHRS; CDR2 reads YFSETQ. The CDR3 region is CASSFYICSAGLGSYEQYF.

The CDR3 bases are TGTGCCAGCAGCGCCATTGACCCAGGGGTGAGAATTATGAACACTGAAGCTTTCTTT. Translating gives CASSAIDPGVRIMNTEAFF. This chain joins TRBV5-6 and TRBJ1-1, with D possibly TRBD1 on 6 matching bases. Trimming shortened V by 4 bases and J by 0 bases, and 25 bases separated the two germline ends. The germline V gene has CDR1 SGHDT and CDR2 YYEEEE. The CDR3 is 19 residues long.

There are many counts of this clonotype. The rearrangement joins TRBV9 to TRBJ2-1; 11 bases are shared with TRBD2. Trimming removed 0 bases from V and 0 bases from J; junction bases left unmatched: 11. Germline V gene lookup returns CDR1 SGDLS and CDR2 YYNGEE. CDR3 length equals 20 residues. CDR3 nucleotide sequence: TGTGCCAGCAGCGTAGTTGCTAGCGGGAGGCCACGATTCTCCTACAATGAGCAGTTCTTC. This gives the protein CASSVVASGRPRFSYNEQFF.

There are many counts of this clonotype. The chain carries TRBV25-1 and TRBJ1-2, with 7 positions matching TRBD1. Germline V gene lookup returns CDR1 MGHDK and CDR2 SYGVNS. This CDR3 has 15 amino acids. V lost 1 base to trimming and J lost 5 bases; unmatched junction nucleotides: 7. As DNA, the CDR3 is TGTGCCAGCAGTGAATTGGAGACAGGGCTATATGGCTACACCTTC. It codes for CASSELETGLYGYTF.

Ten or more counts support this clonotype. The chain has TRBV11-2 and TRBJ2-7; 7 nucleotides agree with TRBD2. The CDR3 is made up of 16 amino acids. Trimming at V came to 5 bases and at J to 7 bases, leaving 17 bases not matched to a gene. CDR1 SGHAT and CDR2 FQNNGV come from the germline V gene. The CDR3, as DNA: TGTGCCAGCAGCCGCATCACGACTAGCAGAGATAGGGAGCAGTACTTC. It translates to CASSRITTSRDREQYF. Full variable domain (outside the CDR3, taken from reference TRBV11-2 and TRBJ2-7): EAGVAQSPRYKIIEKRQSVAFWCNPISGHATLYWYQQILGQGPKLLIQFQNNGVVDDSQLPKDRFSAERLKGVDSTLKIQPAKLEDSAVYLCASSRITTSRDREQYFGPGTRLTVT.

A remark on this clonotype: A read error may be the cause here, since a much bigger clone is one base away. CDR3 nucleotide sequence: TGCAGCCGGGGGCGCTCCCACGAGCAGTACTTC. Amino acids: CSRGRSHEQYF. J is TRBJ2-7 and V is TRBV29-1; TRBD1 or TRBD2 may be the D gene (6 bases each). Germline CDR1 and CDR2: SQVTM and ANQGSEA. The CDR3 loop spans 11 amino acids.

Remarks on this clonotype: This may arise from a read error, as a much more abundant clone is one base away. V gene TRBV7-3 combines with J gene TRBJ2-3, with 7 positions matching TRBD2. The germline V gene encodes CDR1 SGHTA and CDR2 FQGTGA. This CDR3 region has 15 residues. As DNA, the CDR3 is TGTGCCCGCAGCCTACTCGGGAGCGGGGTGGATACGCAGTATTTT. Encoded protein: CARSLLGSGVDTQYF.

In its sample, this clonotype was seen once. The junction departs from germline at one end; a sequencing error may be responsible. The V gene is TRBV19, the J gene TRBJ1-5; the D is unclear. CDR3 length: 15 amino acids. The germline CDR1 and CDR2 sequences are LNHDA and SQIVND (reference sequence). CDR3 sequence reads: CASSQHKGSNRPQHF. DNA for the CDR3: TGTGCCAGTAGTCAACATAAAGGGAGCAATCGGCCCCAGCATTTT.

This clonotype was seen many times. V is TRBV19 and J is TRBJ2-7; D remains unclear. The germline V gene encodes CDR1 LNHDA and CDR2 SQIVND (reference sequence). The CDR3 extends over 11 amino acids. The ends were cut back, 7 bases at V and 4 bases at J, with 8 bases in the middle. Here the CDR3 DNA reads TGTGCCAGTAACCGCTGTTACGAGCAGTACTTC. Protein sequence: CASNRCYEQYF.